Each of the 19 T cell receptor beta chains below was sequenced from the same sample in a study of T-cell memory formation after mild COVID-19. TCRdb passed the 5' RACE reads through MiXCR, listing each CDR3 protein once. Of about 350,000 distinct CDR3 sequences listed, 20% are singletons. Sequencing was carried out using PBMCs or a T cell subset sorted from them (not recorded which). The receptors here all came from a man aged 18 to 30 who had mild COVID-19 (a few samples of this study predate the infection). Cell type and time point are not known.

For this clonotype: This may stem from a read error, because a much larger clone lies one nucleotide away. V usage is TRBV5-1 and J usage is TRBJ2-3; 9 bases are a match to TRBD1. Trimming took 4 bases from V and 4 from J; bases not matched to a gene: 10. Germline CDR1 and CDR2: SGHRS and YFSETQ. CDR3 size: 16 residues. CDR3 bases: TGCGCCAGCAGCATGGGACAGGGCGCCAGAGCAGATACGCAGTATTTT. Translating gives CASSMGQGARADTQYF.

Regarding this clonotype: A read error may account for a junction end that differs from germline. The CDR3 sequence: CASIGTNRPQHF. CDR3 bases: TGTGCCAGCATAGGGACGAATCGGCCCCAGCATTTT. The chain employs TRBV28 and TRBJ1-5; a weak D match, TRBD1 (5 bases). The CDR3 covers 12 residues. CDR1 is MDHEN and CDR2 is SYDVKM in the germline V gene.

This clonotype was picked up a small number of times. The chain combines TRBV15 with TRBJ1-1, with D possibly matching TRBD1 (6 bases). V was clipped by 0 bases and J by 7 bases, with 15 bases between them. The CDR3 has 15 residues. Looked up from germline, CDR1 is LNHNV and CDR2 is YYDKDF (reference sequence). CDR3 nucleotides: TGTGCCACCAGCAGAGATGGGGGGACACCCGATGAAGCTTTCTTT. Encoded protein: CATSRDGGTPDEAFF.

The gene calls are TRBV29-1 and TRBJ1-5; no clear D gene. CDR3 length: 13 amino acids. V was shortened by 1 base and J by 2 bases, with 6 bases between the two germline ends. Germline V gene sequence: CDR1 SQVTM, CDR2 ANQGSEA. The DNA of the CDR3 is TGCAGCGTTGAAGGTGAGGGCAATCAGCCCCAGCATTTT. Encoded protein: CSVEGEGNQPQHF.

The gene calls are TRBV7-2 and TRBJ2-3; D is undetermined. The length of the CDR3 is 17 residues. Germline loops: CDR1 SGHTA, CDR2 FQGNSA. V lost 4 bases, J lost 2 bases, and 19 bases lay in between. The DNA for the CDR3 is TGTGCCAGCAGCTCCCACCTCCCGGACGGAGCCACAGATACGCAGTATTTT. Residues: CASSSHLPDGATDTQYF.

This rearrangement joins TRBV9 to TRBJ1-2, with 10 bases identical to TRBD1. Germline CDR1 is SGDLS and CDR2 is YYNGEE. The CDR3 spans 13 residues. V gave up 6 bases and J gave up 4 bases; unmatched junction bases: 3. CDR3 coding DNA: TGTGCCAGCACCAGACAGGGGGCCTATGGCTACACCTTC. Protein: CASTRQGAYGYTF.

The chain combines TRBV5-1 with TRBJ2-1; D not resolved. Between the trimmed V and J ends, which lost 2 bases and 13 bases, there was a span of 19 bases. Germline lookup yields CDR1 SGHRS and CDR2 YFSETQ. This CDR3 contains 14 residues. CDR3 amino acids: CASSFVGVPEPQFF. CDR3 DNA sequence: TGCGCCAGCAGCTTTGTTGGGGTTCCGGAACCTCAGTTCTTC.

This clonotype was detected many times. The chain uses TRBV4-3 and TRBJ2-1; no definite D call. This CDR3 has 14 amino acids. From germline, CDR1 is LGHNA and CDR2 YSLEER. V was clipped by 5 bases and J by 11 bases, with 19 bases between them. CDR3 in amino acids: CASSDGYQSLQQFF. CDR3 bases: TGCGCCAGCAGCGACGGCTACCAAAGTCTACAGCAGTTCTTC.

This clonotype occurred a few times. V usage is TRBV4-1 and J usage is TRBJ1-2, with D tentatively TRBD1 (6 bases). Germline CDR1 is MGHRA and CDR2 is YSYEKL. V gave up 4 bases and J gave up 4 bases, with 10 bases separating them. This CDR3 is built from 13 residues. The CDR3 reads CASSPEQGYGYTF. CDR3 DNA: TGCGCCAGCAGCCCGGAACAGGGCTATGGCTACACCTTC.

This clonotype was observed a few times. The CDR3: CASSQERRDGYTF. In DNA form, the CDR3 reads TGTGCCAGCAGCCAAGAAAGGAGGGATGGCTACACCTTC. This chain connects TRBV3-1 to TRBJ1-2; D gene ambiguous. V lost 0 bases to trimming and J lost 6 bases, with 8 bases between them. The length of the CDR3 is 13 residues. The germline V gene encodes CDR1 LGHDT and CDR2 YNNKEL (reference sequence).

In this sample, this clonotype turned up a few times. The genes are TRBV12-3 or TRBV12-4 and TRBJ2-3, with D hard to call. The ends were cut back, 5 bases at V and 8 bases at J, with 11 bases in the middle. The CDR3 is made up of 12 amino acids. As DNA, the CDR3 is TGTGCCAGCAGTCAAAGCACGGGTACGCAGTATTTT. This translates into CASSQSTGTQYF.

The genes are TRBV5-1 and TRBJ1-3, with 11 nucleotides matching TRBD1. The junction had 7 bases not matched to a gene; V was cut back by 2 bases and J by 3 bases. Germline V gene data show CDR1 as SGHRS and CDR2 as YFSETQ. The CDR3 runs 17 residues. The CDR3 bases are TGCGCCAGCAGCTTTCGGACAGGGGGCGCAGGTGGAAACACCATATATTTT. This encodes CASSFRTGGAGGNTIYF.

The CDR3 loop reads CSVKVAGGSYNEQFF. DNA of the CDR3: TGCAGCGTGAAGGTAGCGGGGGGCTCCTACAATGAGCAGTTCTTC. This rearrangement joins TRBV29-1 to TRBJ2-1, with 10 bases that match TRBD2. Germline trimming cut 6 bases from V and 0 bases from J; bases unmatched to any gene: 5. The CDR3 spans 15 residues. Germline V gives CDR1 SQVTM, CDR2 ANQGSEA.

This clonotype turned up a few times. The chain uses TRBV29-1 and TRBJ1-1; 7 bases fit TRBD1. The CDR3 is 19 amino acids. Per the germline V gene, CDR1 is SQVTM and CDR2 is ANQGSEA. Losses at the gene ends were 5 bases for V and 0 bases for J; bases not matched to a gene: 21. The CDR3 protein is CSVSSHPEGTVDMNTEAFF. The CDR3 coding sequence is TGCAGCGTTTCCTCCCACCCCGAAGGGACAGTGGACATGAACACTGAAGCTTTCTTT.

The CDR3 spells CASSSQLTGEQPQHF. In DNA form, the CDR3 reads TGTGCCAGCAGCTCACAGCTTACAGGGGAACAGCCCCAGCATTTT. The chain has TRBV7-2 and TRBJ1-5, with TRBD1 identical over 7 bases. The J segment lost 7 bases and the V segment lost 4 bases, leaving 10 bases of the junction unmatched. The CDR3 is made up of 15 amino acids. CDR1 SGHTA and CDR2 FQGNSA come from the germline V gene.

The V and J genes are TRBV20-1 and TRBJ2-7, with 9 nucleotides matching TRBD1. The CDR3 consists of 14 residues. With 3 bases clipped from V and 6 bases from J, the junction kept 9 bases outside the gene matches. Germline CDR1 is DFQATT and CDR2 is SNEGSKA (reference sequence). CDR3 amino acids: CSASRRTGVPEQYF. Here the CDR3 DNA reads TGCAGTGCTAGTCGCCGGACAGGGGTTCCCGAGCAGTACTTC.

The chain is built from TRBV7-8 and TRBJ1-2; TRBD1 aligns across 7 bases. This CDR3 is built from 13 residues. Germline loops: CDR1 SGHVS, CDR2 FQNEAQ. J was trimmed by 8 bases and V by 3 bases; bases with no gene match: 6. The CDR3 loop is CASSFSQGGGYTF. CDR3 DNA sequence: TGTGCCAGCAGCTTTTCCCAGGGGGGGGGCTACACCTTC.

This clonotype appeared a few times. The rearrangement joins TRBV4-3 to TRBJ2-1, with TRBD2 matching over 7 bases. CDR3 size: 16 residues. Unmatched junction bases numbered 9, after V lost 3 bases and J lost 4 bases. The V gene's germline CDR1 is LGHNA and CDR2 YSLEER. CDR3 coding DNA: TGCGCCAGCAGCCAGGATGTGACAGCGGGATACAATGAGCAGTTCTTC. Translation: CASSQDVTAGYNEQFF.

This clonotype was seen more than once but under ten times. The chain joins TRBV10-2 to TRBJ1-2; 7 bases line up with TRBD1. This CDR3 has 14 residues. The germline CDR1 and CDR2 sequences are WSHSY and SAAADI. V lost 6 bases to trimming and J lost 7 bases; unmatched junction nucleotides: 11. Here the CDR3 reads CASSPDRVLSGYTF. DNA for the CDR3: TGCGCCAGCAGCCCTGACAGGGTTCTGTCTGGCTACACCTTC.